What follows are 9 T cell receptor beta chains derived from one specimen sequenced in a study of T cells after yellow fever vaccination. In TCRdb, the 5' RACE reads were re-called with MiXCR into one record per CDR3 protein. The sample includes more than 450,000 distinct CDR3 sequences, about a fifth of them seen just once. The source material was PBMCs, sampled 20 to 25 days after the first yellow fever vaccination. Every receptor here comes from a man aged 18-30 years who received the YFV17D yellow fever vaccine.

This clonotype was detected only a few times. Written as DNA, the CDR3 is TGTGCCAGCAGGCTAGGGTCGGCGGAAAAACTGTTTTTT. This encodes CASRLGSAEKLFF. The gene calls are TRBV3-1 and TRBJ1-4; D unresolved. Deletions cut 6 bases from V and 8 bases from J, with 13 bases between. The CDR3 sequence is 13 residues long. Per germline, CDR1 LGHDT and CDR2 YNNKEL (reference sequence). The whole variable domain, remainder taken from reference TRBV3-1 and TRBJ1-4, is DTAVSQTPKYLVTQMGNDKSIKCEQNLGHDTMYWYKQDSKKFLKIMFSYNNKELIINETVPNRFSPKSPDKAHLNLHINSLELGDSAVYFCASRLGSAEKLFFGSGTQLSVL.

The V gene is TRBV3-1, the J gene TRBJ1-2; no definite D call. V lost 3 bases to trimming and J lost 4 bases, with 9 bases between them. CDR1 and CDR2 (germline): LGHDT, YNNKEL (reference sequence). The CDR3 spans 13 residues. The DNA for the CDR3 is TGTGCCAGCAGCCAGGGCGTGGGCTATGGCTACACCTTC. The encoded protein is CASSQGVGYGYTF.

This clonotype was seen a few times. The V gene is TRBV12-3 or TRBV12-4, the J gene TRBJ2-5, with TRBD1 as a possible D gene (6 bases). V was cut by 3 bases and J by 5 bases, with 13 bases left in between. The CDR3 has 14 amino acids. The CDR3 DNA reads as TGTGCCAGCAGTTTTCGAGCCACAGGGGAGACCCAGTACTTC. It yields the protein CASSFRATGETQYF.

The J gene is TRBJ2-5, the V gene TRBV11-2; maybe TRBD2 (6 bases). The V end was cut by 0 bases, the J end by 7 bases, with 24 bases between. Germline V gene lookup returns CDR1 SGHAT and CDR2 FQNNGV. The length of the CDR3 is 18 residues. The CDR3, as DNA: TGTGCCAGCAGCTTAGATCGGGGGAGGTCCTTAAAGTTTCGGACCCAGTACTTC. Residues: CASSLDRGRSLKFRTQYF.

This clonotype was observed a few times. The V call is TRBV7-9, the J call TRBJ2-3, with unresolved D. The V end was cut by 3 bases, the J end by 3 bases, with 10 bases between. Germline values: CDR1 SEHNR, CDR2 FQNEAQ (reference sequence). The length of the CDR3 is 14 residues. The CDR3: CASSFGPATDTQYF. CDR3 coding DNA: TGTGCCAGCAGCTTTGGACCTGCGACAGATACGCAGTATTTT. Full variable domain (missing parts from reference TRBV7-9 and TRBJ2-3): DTGVSQNPRHKITKRGQNVTFRCDPISEHNRLYWYRQTLGQGPEFLTYFQNEAQLEKSRLLSDRFSAERPKGSFSTLEIQRTEQGDSAMYLCASSFGPATDTQYFGPGTRLTVL.

The rearrangement uses TRBV20-1 and TRBJ2-5, with D tentatively TRBD1 (6 bases). V gave up 4 bases and J gave up 9 bases, with 12 bases separating them. Germline CDR1 and CDR2: DFQATT and SNEGSKA (reference sequence). This CDR3 region has 11 residues. For the CDR3, the DNA is TGCAGTGCTACGGAGCAGGGGCCCCAGTACTTC. Translation: CSATEQGPQYF.

The V call is TRBV7-2, the J call TRBJ2-7, with D perhaps matching TRBD2 (6 bases). The CDR3 has 15 amino acids. The germline CDR1 and CDR2 sequences are SGHTA and FQGNSA. Deletions cut 1 base from V and 3 bases from J, with 13 bases between. The CDR3 coding sequence is TGTGCCAGCAGCTTAGAAACGGGACTGAACTACGAGCAGTACTTC. It translates to CASSLETGLNYEQYF.

This clonotype has a handful of counts. This rearrangement joins TRBV5-1 to TRBJ2-1; 8 bases are a match to TRBD2. The CDR3 is 15 residues long. Per the germline V gene, CDR1 is SGHRS and CDR2 is YFSETQ. V dropped 0 bases and J dropped 3; count of bases not matched to a gene: 2. CDR3 region: CASSLAGGNYNEQFF. In DNA, the CDR3 is TGCGCCAGCAGCTTGGCGGGGGGGAACTACAATGAGCAGTTCTTC.

There are a few counts of this clonotype. V gene TRBV5-1 combines with J gene TRBJ2-3; tentative D call: TRBD1 (7 bases). With 3 bases removed from V and 5 bases from J, the gap between germline ends came to 13 bases. This CDR3 comprises 14 residues. The germline V gene encodes CDR1 SGHRS and CDR2 YFSETQ. The CDR3 DNA reads as TGCGCCAGCAGCTGGGGGCAGGGGGGAGATACGCAGTATTTT. As protein: CASSWGQGGDTQYF.